This TCR beta chain originates from a study of post-analysis software for immune sequencing data. Tagging with unique molecular identifiers was a feature of the TCR beta cDNA libraries. Each CDR3 protein is one row after TCRdb ran MiXCR on the PCR reads. The top ten hold around 0.55% of the sample, which has hundreds of thousands of distinct CDR3 sequences, just under 30% seen once. CDR1 and CDR2 (germline): ENHRY, SYGVKD. The CDR3 is 15 amino acids. V lost 0 bases to trimming and J lost 7 bases, with 13 bases between them. Findings and limits, study-wide: The five TRBV segments detected at higher frequency in patients than in controls included TRBV5-6, TRBV5-1 and TRBV20-1.

Comment on this clonotype: Its cognate antigen is unknown.

Sequenced input: blood. This chain joins TRBV10-3 and TRBJ2-1; tentatively, D is TRBD2 (5 bases). This TCR was recovered from a girl aged 5-17 years with multiple sclerosis. The DNA for the CDR3 is TGTGCCATCAGTGAGTCGGCTAGCCCGGGGAATGAGCAGTTCTTC. Residues: CAISESASPGNEQFF.